This TCR beta chain was captured in a study of OX40 agonist ivuxolimab in advanced cancers. Study-level background: Having had anti-PD-1, anti-PD-L1 or anti-CTLA-4 therapy before was allowed, and over 35% had some. Study-level results: In a subset of nonresponders, normalized T-cell clonal expansion was also low. In the 0.1 to 3.0 mg/kg range, CD4+ and CD8+ blood T cells had expanded clonally by week 6.

CDR1 and CDR2 (germline): SGHDN, FVKESK. The ends lost 4 bases at V and 7 bases at J; junction bases unmatched: 8. This CDR3 is 15 amino acids long. On this clone itself: Its antigen is currently unknown.

Data came from immunoSEQ multiplex PCR; TCRdb stores just in-frame clones and leaves some out. The top ten clones hold roughly 0.15% of a sample with about 90,000 clones, nearly 90% of them seen once. The sample consisted of CD4+ or CD8+ T cells sorted from blood, taken in a trial of the OX40 agonist ivuxolimab. The source of this sequence is an adult with an advanced solid tumor such as melanoma, head and neck, liver or kidney cancer. V is TRBV14 and J is TRBJ2-2; 8 nucleotides line up with TRBD1. Written as DNA, the CDR3 is TGTGCCAGCAGCCGATACGTTACAGGGGGCGGGGAGCTGTTTTTT. This gives the protein CASSRYVTGGGELFF.